What follows is one T cell receptor (beta chain) and its context. The sample holds a few counts of this clonotype. Which antigen it targets is not known. The sample holds no much larger clone one base away, and base qualities are not on file. The 35 to 40 donors, aged roughly 6 to 95 years, were systemically healthy Caucasian individuals from Russia. Ten milliliters of peripheral blood were drawn from each donor into EDTA-treated Vacutainer tubes. Ficoll-Paque density-gradient centrifugation was used to isolate PBMCs, with at least 7 million obtained per sample. Trizol reagent was used to extract total RNA from PBMCs, with at least 6 micrograms per sample. For every donor, flow cytometry on a PBMC aliquot measured the percentage of naive CD45RAhigh/CD27high T cells. This record comes from a study of blood T cells in healthy people across ages (dated by TCRdb to about 2015). For the wider study: In model experiments, template switching captured roughly one uniquely barcoded TCR beta cDNA molecule for every two T cells. The study measured age-related changes in TCR beta repertoire diversity using deep sequencing normalized with unique cDNA molecular identifiers. The donors were split into four age groups: young (average approximately 16 years), middle-aged (roughly 42), aged (62) and long-lived (roughly 80). To avoid experimental bias, donors of different ages were distributed randomly across sequencing lanes. Two additional independent replicas of 1 million unique cDNA reads from the same blood draw were analyzed for two donors (one aged 18 to 30 and one aged 80 or older).

Library preparation was by 5' RACE. TCRdb shows the sequencer as Illumina HiSeq 2500. A second PCR of roughly 6 to 11 cycles was run with a J-beta primer mix and a sample-barcoded 5' primer. A template-switch 5' adaptor carrying 12 random nucleotides introduced a unique molecular identifier onto each TCR beta cDNA molecule. Each sample yielded at least 3 million CDR3-containing paired-end reads. First-strand cDNA synthesis was performed from all RNA using the Mint cDNA synthesis kit, with priming by a TRBC-specific oligonucleotide. Following uracil-DNA glycosylase treatment, all cDNA underwent a first 18-cycle PCR with the universal primers M1SS and BC2_uni_R. The paper's data handling went like this. Each sample was normalized by randomly selecting 1 million high-quality reads, each carrying a distinct molecular identifier. Instead of being binned into consensus sequences, reads that shared molecular identifiers were thrown out. MiTCR, run with a Q25 quality threshold and the strictest error-elimination algorithm, handled CDR3 identification, clonotype clustering and error correction. A nonparametric unseen species model with Euler transformation was used to estimate lower-bound total TCR beta diversity. TCRdb cleaned the public reads at Q25 with fastp, built clones with MiXCR and kept in-frame beta chains. Records with the same CDR3 protein are collapsed into one entry carrying the most frequent genes and DNA. The V and J calls, along with clone size, are taken from TCRdb and not from the paper's own processing. In all, the sample holds approximately 350,000 distinct CDR3 sequences, and approximately 51% of those were seen once. 51% of the sample comes from the top ten.

The paper as a whole reports these results and caveats: As age increased, observed TCR beta diversity per million T cells dropped in a roughly linear way, and a significant reduction was already evident by age roughly 36. Because donor CMV infection status was unknown, age-related changes in expanded clonotypes were potentially confounded. There was a strong correlation between observed TCR beta diversity and the percentage of naive T cells measured by flow cytometry. Total diversity estimates from one million sequenced T cells were considered lower bounds and underestimates. Conclusive comparison of naive and antigen-experienced compartments was prevented by the profiling of bulk unsorted PBMCs. Compared with the aged group, the long-lived group had more naive CD4+ T cells, fewer expanded clones and increased TCR diversity, a pattern suggesting age selection.

The clonotype comes from a man aged 55-75 years in good health. The material sequenced was blood.

CDR3 reads: CASSDPGTANYGYTF. The DNA reads TGTGCCAGCAGTGACCCCGGGACAGCTAACTATGGCTACACCTTC. In this chain, TRBV25-1 is recombined with TRBJ1-2, and 7 junctional nucleotides match TRBD1. Germline trimming amounts to 3 bases on V and 0 bases on J, with 4 as the count of junction bases outside the gene matches. The CDR3 contains 15 residues, cysteine and phenylalanine counted. The sequence is cut down to CDR3 DNA, 45 bases in frame from base 1. Based on the germline V gene, the CDR1 and CDR2 sequences are MGHDK and SYGVNS.